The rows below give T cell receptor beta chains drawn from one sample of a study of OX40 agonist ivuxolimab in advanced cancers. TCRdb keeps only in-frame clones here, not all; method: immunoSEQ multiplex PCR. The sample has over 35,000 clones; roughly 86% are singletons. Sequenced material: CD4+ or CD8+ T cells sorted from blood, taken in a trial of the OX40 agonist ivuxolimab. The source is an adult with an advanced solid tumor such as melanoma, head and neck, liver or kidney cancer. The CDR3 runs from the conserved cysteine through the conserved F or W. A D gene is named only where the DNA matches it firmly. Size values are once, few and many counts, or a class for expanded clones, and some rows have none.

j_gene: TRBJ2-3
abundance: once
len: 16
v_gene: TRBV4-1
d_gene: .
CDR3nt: TGCGCCAGCAGCCAAGTCCCGGGACGCACCACAGATACGCAGTATTTT
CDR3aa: CASSQVPGRTTDTQYF

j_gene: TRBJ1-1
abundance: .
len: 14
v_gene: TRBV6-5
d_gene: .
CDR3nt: TGTGCCAGCAGTTACCGTACCCCATCAGATGAAGCTTTCTTT
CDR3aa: CASSYRTPSDEAFF

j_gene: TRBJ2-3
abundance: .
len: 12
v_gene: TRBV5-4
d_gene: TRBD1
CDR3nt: TGTGCCAGCTGGACAGGGACAGATACGCAGTATTTT
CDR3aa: CASWTGTDTQYF

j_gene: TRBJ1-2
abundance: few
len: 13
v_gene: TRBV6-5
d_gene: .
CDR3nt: TGTGCCAGCAGAGCACAGGGAGAGGATGGCTACACCTTC
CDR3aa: CASRAQGEDGYTF

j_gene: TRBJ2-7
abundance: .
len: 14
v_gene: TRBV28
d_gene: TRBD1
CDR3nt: TGTGCCAGCAGTTGGTCGACAGGGGGCTACGAGCAGTACTTC
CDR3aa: CASSWSTGGYEQYF

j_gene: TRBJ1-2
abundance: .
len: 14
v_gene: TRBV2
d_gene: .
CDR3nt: TGTGCCAGTGGTGTTTCGTTGGGGGGCTTTGGCTACACCTTC
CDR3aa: CASGVSLGGFGYTF

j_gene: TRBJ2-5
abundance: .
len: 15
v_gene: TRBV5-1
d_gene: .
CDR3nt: TGCGCCAGCAGCTTTAGGGGGGGTAGCCAAGAGACCCAGTACTTC
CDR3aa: CASSFRGGSQETQYF

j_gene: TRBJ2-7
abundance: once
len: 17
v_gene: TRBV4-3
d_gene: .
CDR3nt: TGCGCCAGCAGCCAAGATCCTAGCGACGGGACAGCCTCCGAGCAGTACTTC
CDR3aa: CASSQDPSDGTASEQYF

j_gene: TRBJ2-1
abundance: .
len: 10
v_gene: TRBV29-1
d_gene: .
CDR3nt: TGCAGCGCTGTTGGGGATGAGCAGTTCTTC
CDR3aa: CSAVGDEQFF

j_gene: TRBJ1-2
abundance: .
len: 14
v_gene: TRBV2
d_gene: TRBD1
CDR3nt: TGTGCCAGCAGTACTCAGGGGGCCGACTATGGCTACACCTTC
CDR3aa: CASSTQGADYGYTF

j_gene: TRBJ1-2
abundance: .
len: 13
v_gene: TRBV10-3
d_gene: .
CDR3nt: TGTGCCATCAGTGAGTCAGTACATAATGGCTACACCTTC
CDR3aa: CAISESVHNGYTF

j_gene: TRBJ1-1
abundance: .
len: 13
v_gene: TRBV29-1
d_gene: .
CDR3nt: TGCAGCGTTCCGAGGTCCTTTAACACTGAAGCTTTCTTT
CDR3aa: CSVPRSFNTEAFF

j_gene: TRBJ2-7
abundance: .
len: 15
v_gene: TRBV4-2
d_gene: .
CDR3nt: TGTGCCAGCAGCCCCCCCGAGTCTAGCTCCTACGAGCAGTACTTC
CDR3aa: CASSPPESSSYEQYF

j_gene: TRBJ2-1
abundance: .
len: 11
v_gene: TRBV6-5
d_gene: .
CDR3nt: TGTGCCAGCAGCGGAGGGAATGAGCAGTTCTTC
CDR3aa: CASSGGNEQFF

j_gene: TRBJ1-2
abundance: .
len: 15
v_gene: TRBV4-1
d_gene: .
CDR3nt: TGCGCCAGCAGCCAAGAAGCCCCGGGGGCGTCTGGCTACACCTTC
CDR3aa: CASSQEAPGASGYTF

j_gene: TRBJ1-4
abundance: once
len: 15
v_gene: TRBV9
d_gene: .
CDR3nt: TGTGCCAGCAGCGTAGACAGTGCAACTAATGAAAAACTGTTTTTT
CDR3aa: CASSVDSATNEKLFF

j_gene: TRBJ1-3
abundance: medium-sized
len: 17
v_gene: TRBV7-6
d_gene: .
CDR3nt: TGTGCCAGCAGCTTAGGGACGGGGGGCGCCTCTGGAAACACCATATATTTT
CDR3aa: CASSLGTGGASGNTIYF

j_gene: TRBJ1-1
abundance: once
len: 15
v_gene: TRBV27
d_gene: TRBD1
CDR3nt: TGTGCCAGCAGTGTAACAGGGACAGTTAACACTGAAGCTTTCTTT
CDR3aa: CASSVTGTVNTEAFF

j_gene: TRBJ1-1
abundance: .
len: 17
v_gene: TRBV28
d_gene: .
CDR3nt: TGTGCCAGCAGTTCGATCCACCTCAGGGGCTGGGACACTGAAGCTTTCTTT
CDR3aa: CASSSIHLRGWDTEAFF

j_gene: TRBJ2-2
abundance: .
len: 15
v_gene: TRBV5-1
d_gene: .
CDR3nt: TGCGCCAGCAGCTTGGCTCAGACGAACACCGGGGAGCTGTTTTTT
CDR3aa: CASSLAQTNTGELFF

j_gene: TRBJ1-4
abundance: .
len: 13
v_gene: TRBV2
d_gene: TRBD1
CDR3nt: TGTGCCAGCCGAGACAGGGGATATGAAAAACTGTTTTTT
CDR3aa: CASRDRGYEKLFF

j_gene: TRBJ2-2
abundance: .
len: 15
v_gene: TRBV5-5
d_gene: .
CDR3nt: TGTGCCAGCAGCTTGGAGGGGTCCCCCGCCGGGGAGCTGTTTTTT
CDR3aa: CASSLEGSPAGELFF

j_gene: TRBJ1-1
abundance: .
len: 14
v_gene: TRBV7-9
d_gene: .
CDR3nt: TGTGCCAGCAGCGGCCCGAAGGTGGGCACTGAAGCTTTCTTT
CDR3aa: CASSGPKVGTEAFF

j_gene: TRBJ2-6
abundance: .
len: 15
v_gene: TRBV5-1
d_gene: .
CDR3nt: TGCGCCAGCAGCTTGGCTGGGGTGGGGGCCAACGTCCTGACTTTC
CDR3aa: CASSLAGVGANVLTF

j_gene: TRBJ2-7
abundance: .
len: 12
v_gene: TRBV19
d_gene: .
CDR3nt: TGTGCCAGTAGTATCGTGGGAAACGAGCAGTACTTC
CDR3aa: CASSIVGNEQYF

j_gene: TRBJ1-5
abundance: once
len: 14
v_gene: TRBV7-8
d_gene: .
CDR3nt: TGTGCCAGCAGCTTAGCGGGCCCACTCCAGCCCCAGCATTTT
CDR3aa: CASSLAGPLQPQHF

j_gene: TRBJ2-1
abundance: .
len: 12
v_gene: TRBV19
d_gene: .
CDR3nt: TGTGCCAGTAGTACCTCCTACAATGAGCAGTTCTTC
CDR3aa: CASSTSYNEQFF

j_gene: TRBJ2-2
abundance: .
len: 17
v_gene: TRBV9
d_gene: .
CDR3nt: TGTGCCAGCAGCGTAGCTCCCAGGTCGGAGGACACCGGGGAGCTGTTTTTT
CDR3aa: CASSVAPRSEDTGELFF

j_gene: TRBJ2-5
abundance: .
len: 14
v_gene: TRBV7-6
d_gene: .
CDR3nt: TGTGCCAGCAGCTCCCGGGACCCCACAGAGACCCAGTACTTC
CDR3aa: CASSSRDPTETQYF

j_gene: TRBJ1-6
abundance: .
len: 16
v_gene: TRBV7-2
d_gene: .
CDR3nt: TGTGCCAGCAGCTTCTTGGGGGGGCAGTATAATTCACCCCTCCACTTT
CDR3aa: CASSFLGGQYNSPLHF

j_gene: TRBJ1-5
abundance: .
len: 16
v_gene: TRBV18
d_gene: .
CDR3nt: TGTGCCAGCTCACCTAAGGCGACCGATAGCAATCAGCCCCAGCATTTT
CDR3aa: CASSPKATDSNQPQHF

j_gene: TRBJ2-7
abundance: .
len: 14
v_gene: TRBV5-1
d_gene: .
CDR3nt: TGCGCCAGCAGCTTGGCCCAGGGGATCTACGAGCAGTACTTC
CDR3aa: CASSLAQGIYEQYF

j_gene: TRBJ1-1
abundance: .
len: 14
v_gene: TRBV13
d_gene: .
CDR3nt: TGTGCCAGCAGCACTCGGGACGGTAACACTGAAGCTTTCTTT
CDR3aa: CASSTRDGNTEAFF

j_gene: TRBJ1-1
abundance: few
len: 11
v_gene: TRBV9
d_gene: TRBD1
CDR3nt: TGTGCCAGCAACTCCTACAGGGGAACTTTCTTT
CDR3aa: CASNSYRGTFF

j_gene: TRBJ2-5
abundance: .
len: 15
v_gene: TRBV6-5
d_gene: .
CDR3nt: TGTGCCAGCAGTCCCAGGTCGGGGGTTTTAAAGACCCAGTACTTC
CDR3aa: CASSPRSGVLKTQYF

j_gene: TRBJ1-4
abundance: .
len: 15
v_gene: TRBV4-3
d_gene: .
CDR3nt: TGCGCCAGCAGCCGACTTTGGGCCTGGGGTGAAAAACTGTTTTTT
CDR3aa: CASSRLWAWGEKLFF

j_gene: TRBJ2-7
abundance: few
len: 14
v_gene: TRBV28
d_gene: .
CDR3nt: TGTGCCAGCAGTTTCCAGGCCGCCCTAAACGAGCAGTACTTC
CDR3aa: CASSFQAALNEQYF

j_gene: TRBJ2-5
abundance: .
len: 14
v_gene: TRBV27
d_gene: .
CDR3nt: TGTGCCAGCAGTCTCCTCGGTGGGCAAGAGACCCAGTACTTC
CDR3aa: CASSLLGGQETQYF

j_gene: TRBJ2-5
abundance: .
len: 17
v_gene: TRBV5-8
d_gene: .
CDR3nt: TGTGCCAGCAGCTTGGCCGAGGAGGGGGCCTATCGGGAGACCCAGTACTTC
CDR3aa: CASSLAEEGAYRETQYF

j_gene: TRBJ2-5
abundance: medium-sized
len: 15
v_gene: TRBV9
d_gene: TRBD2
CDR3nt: TGTGCCAGCAGCGTAGAGGGAGGGGCCCAGGGGACCCAGTACTTC
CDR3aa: CASSVEGGAQGTQYF

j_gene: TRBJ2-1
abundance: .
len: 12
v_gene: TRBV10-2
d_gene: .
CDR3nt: TGCGCCAGCAGGGAGCCGGGTAATGAGCAGTTCTTC
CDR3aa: CASREPGNEQFF

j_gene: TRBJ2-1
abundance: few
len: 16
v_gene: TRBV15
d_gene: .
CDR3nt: TGTGCCACAGAAAATAGTAGGGGTCCACCCTACAATGAGCAGTTCTTC
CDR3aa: CATENSRGPPYNEQFF

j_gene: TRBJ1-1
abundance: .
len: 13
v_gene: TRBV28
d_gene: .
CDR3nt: TGTGCCAGCAGTTTAACCTGGGACACTGAAGCTTTCTTT
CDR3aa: CASSLTWDTEAFF

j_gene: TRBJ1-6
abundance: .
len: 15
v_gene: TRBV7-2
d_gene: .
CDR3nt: TGTGCCAGCAGCCGACAGAGCTCCTATAATTCACCCCTCCACTTT
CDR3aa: CASSRQSSYNSPLHF

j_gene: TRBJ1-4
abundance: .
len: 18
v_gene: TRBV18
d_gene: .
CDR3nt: TGTGCCAGCTCATCAAATCTCACGACAGACTCTTCTAATGAAAAACTGTTTTTT
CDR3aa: CASSSNLTTDSSNEKLFF

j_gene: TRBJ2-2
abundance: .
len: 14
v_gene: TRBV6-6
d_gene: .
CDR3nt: TGTGCCAGCCGACTGGCAGGGATGATCGGGGAGCTGTTTTTT
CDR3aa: CASRLAGMIGELFF

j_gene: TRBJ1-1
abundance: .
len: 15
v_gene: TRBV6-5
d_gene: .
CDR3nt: TGTGCCAGCAGTTACTCGCCCCCACAGTTCACTGAAGCTTTCTTT
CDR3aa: CASSYSPPQFTEAFF

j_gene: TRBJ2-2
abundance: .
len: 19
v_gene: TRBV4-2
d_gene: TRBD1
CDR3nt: TGTGCCAGCAGCCAAGAAGCGGACAGGGTAACCGTGAACACCGGGGAGCTGTTTTTT
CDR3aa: CASSQEADRVTVNTGELFF

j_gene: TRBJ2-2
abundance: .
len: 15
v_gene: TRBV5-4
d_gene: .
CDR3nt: TGTGCCAGCAGCTTGTCCAGGGCTGCGCCCGGGGAGCTGTTTTTT
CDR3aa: CASSLSRAAPGELFF

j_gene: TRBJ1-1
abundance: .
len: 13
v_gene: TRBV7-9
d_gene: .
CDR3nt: TGTGCCAGCAGCTTAGCCGCCAACACTGAAGCTTTCTTT
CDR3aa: CASSLAANTEAFF

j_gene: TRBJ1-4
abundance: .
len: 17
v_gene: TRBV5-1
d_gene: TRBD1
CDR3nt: TGCGCCAGCAGCTTGGCCGGGACAGGGGGTGGTAGTGAAAAACTGTTTTTT
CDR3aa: CASSLAGTGGGSEKLFF

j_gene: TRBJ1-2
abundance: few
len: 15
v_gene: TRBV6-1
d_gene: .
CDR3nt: TGTGCCAGCAGCAGCCTTTTGGACAGCAACTATGGCTACACCTTC
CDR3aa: CASSSLLDSNYGYTF

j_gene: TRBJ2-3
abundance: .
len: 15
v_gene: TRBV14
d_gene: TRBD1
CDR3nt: TGTGCCAGCAGCCTTGGGACAGGGTACGCAGATACGCAGTATTTT
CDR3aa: CASSLGTGYADTQYF

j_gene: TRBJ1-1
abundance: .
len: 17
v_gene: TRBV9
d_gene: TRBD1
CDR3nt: TGTGCCAGCAGCATCCTAGGGAGGACAGGGATGGGCACTGAAGCTTTCTTT
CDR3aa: CASSILGRTGMGTEAFF

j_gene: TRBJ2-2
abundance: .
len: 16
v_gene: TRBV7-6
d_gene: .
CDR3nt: TGTGCCAGCAGCTTAGTTCCGGATCCCAACACCGGGGAGCTGTTTTTT
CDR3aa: CASSLVPDPNTGELFF

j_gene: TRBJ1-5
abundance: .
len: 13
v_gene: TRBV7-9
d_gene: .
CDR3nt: TGTGCCAGCAGCTTAGGATATAATCAGCCCCAGCATTTT
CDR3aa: CASSLGYNQPQHF

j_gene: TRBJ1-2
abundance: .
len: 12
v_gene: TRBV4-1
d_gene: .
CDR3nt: TGCGCCAGCAGCGAGGATAACTATGGCTACACCTTC
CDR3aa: CASSEDNYGYTF

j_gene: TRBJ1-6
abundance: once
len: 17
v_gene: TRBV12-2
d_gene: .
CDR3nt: TGTGCAAGTCGACTAAGGGGACCCTCGAATACCGGTTCACCCCTCCACTTT
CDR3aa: CASRLRGPSNTGSPLHF